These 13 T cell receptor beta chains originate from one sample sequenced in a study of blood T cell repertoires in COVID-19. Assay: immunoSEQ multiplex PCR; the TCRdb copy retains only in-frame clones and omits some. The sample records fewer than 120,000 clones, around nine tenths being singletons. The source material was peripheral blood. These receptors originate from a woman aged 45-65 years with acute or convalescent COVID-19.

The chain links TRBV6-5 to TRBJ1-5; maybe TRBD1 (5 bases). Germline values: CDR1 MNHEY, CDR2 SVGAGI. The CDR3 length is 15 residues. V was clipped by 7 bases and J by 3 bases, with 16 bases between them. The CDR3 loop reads CASKVSGRVNQPQHF. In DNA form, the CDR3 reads TGTGCCAGCAAAGTCAGTGGCAGGGTCAATCAGCCCCAGCATTTT.

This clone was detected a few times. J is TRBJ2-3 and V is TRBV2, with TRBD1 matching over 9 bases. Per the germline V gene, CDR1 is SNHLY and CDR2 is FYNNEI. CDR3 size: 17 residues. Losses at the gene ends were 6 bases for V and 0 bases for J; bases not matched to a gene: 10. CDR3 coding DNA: TGTGCCAGCAGACACGGACAGGGGAAACCTAGCACAGATACGCAGTATTTT. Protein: CASRHGQGKPSTDTQYF.

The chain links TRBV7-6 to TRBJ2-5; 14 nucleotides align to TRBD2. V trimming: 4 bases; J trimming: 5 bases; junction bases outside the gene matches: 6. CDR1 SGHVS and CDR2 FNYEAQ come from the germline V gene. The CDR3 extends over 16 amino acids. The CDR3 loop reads CASSSRGLAGEETQYF. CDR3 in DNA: TGTGCCAGCAGCTCCAGGGGACTAGCGGGAGAGGAGACCCAGTACTTC. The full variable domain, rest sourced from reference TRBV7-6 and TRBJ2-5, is GAGVSQSPRYKVTKRGQDVALRCDPISGHVSLYWYRQALGQGPEFLTYFNYEAQQDKSGLPNDRFSAERPEGSISTLTIQRTEQRDSAMYRCASSSRGLAGEETQYFGPGTRLLVL.

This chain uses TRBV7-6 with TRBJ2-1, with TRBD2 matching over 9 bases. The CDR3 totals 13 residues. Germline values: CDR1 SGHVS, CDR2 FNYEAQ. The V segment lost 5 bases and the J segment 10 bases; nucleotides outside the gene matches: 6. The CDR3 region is CASSAGLATEQFF. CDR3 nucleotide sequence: TGTGCCAGCAGCGCGGGACTAGCAACCGAGCAGTTCTTC.

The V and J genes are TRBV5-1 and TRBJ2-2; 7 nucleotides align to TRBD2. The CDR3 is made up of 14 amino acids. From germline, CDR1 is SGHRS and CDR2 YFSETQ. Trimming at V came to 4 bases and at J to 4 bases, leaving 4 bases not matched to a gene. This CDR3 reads CASSPPGGTGELFF. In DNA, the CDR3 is TGCGCCAGCAGCCCCCCGGGAGGCACCGGGGAGCTGTTTTTT.

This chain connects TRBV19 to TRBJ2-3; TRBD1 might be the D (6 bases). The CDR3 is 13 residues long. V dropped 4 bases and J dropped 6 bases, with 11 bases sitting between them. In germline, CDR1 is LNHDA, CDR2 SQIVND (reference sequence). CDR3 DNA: TGTGCCAGTAGTACGACAGGATCGGATACGCAGTATTTT. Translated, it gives CASSTTGSDTQYF.

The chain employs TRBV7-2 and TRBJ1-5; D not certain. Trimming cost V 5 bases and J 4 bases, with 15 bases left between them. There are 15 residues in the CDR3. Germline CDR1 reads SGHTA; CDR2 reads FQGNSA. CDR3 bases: TGTGCCAGCAGCCCTCAGGTTACGCCTAATCAGCCCCAGCATTTT. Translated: CASSPQVTPNQPQHF.

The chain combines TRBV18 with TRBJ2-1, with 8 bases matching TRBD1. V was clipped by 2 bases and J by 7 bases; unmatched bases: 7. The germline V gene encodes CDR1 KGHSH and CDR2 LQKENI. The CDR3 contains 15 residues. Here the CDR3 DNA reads TGTGCCAGCTCACCAAGGACAGGGCCTCAAAATGAGCAGTTCTTC. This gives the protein CASSPRTGPQNEQFF.

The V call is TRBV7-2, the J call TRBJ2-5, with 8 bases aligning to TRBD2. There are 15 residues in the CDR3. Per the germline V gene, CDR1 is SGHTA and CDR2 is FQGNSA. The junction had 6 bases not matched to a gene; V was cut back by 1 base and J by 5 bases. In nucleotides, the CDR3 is TGTGCCAGCAGCTTAGGAAGCGGGAGCCGGGAGACCCAGTACTTC. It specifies CASSLGSGSRETQYF.

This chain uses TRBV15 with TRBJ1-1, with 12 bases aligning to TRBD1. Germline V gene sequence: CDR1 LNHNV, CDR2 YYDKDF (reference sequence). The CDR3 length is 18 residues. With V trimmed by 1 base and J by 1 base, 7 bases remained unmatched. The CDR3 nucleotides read TGTGCCACCAGCAGAGGCCCGGGACAGGGGGCCGGGAACACTGAAGCTTTCTTT. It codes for CATSRGPGQGAGNTEAFF.

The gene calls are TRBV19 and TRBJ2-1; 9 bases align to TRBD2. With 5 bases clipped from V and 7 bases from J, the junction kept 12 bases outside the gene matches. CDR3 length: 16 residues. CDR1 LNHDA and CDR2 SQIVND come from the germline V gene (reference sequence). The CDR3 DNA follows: TGTGCCAGTAGTGCACCGTCGACTAGCGGCTTGAATGAGCAGTTCTTC. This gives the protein CASSAPSTSGLNEQFF.

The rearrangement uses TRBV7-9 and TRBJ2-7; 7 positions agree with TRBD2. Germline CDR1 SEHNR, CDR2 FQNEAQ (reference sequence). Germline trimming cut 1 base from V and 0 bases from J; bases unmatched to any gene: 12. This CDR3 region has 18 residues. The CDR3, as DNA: TGTGCCAGCAGCTTAGGAGGAGGGAGGGCCCAAAGCTCCTACGAGCAGTACTTC. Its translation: CASSLGGGRAQSSYEQYF.

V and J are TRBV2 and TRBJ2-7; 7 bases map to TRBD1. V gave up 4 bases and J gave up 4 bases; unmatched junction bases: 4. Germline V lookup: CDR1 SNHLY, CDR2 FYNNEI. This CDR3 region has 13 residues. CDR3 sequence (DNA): TGTGCCAGCAGTGGGACAGGTAATTACGAGCAGTACTTC. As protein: CASSGTGNYEQYF.